This is a list of T cell receptor beta chains from one sample in a study of blood T cell repertoires in COVID-19. Profiled with immunoSEQ multiplex PCR; TCRdb holds only in-frame clones, not every one. The profile shows approximately 290,000 clones, 65% to 85% of them singletons. The sample taken for sequencing was peripheral blood. These receptors all come from a person aged 70 to 79 with COVID-19, enrolled during active disease. The CDR3 runs from the conserved cysteine through the conserved F or W. D genes are given only for firm matches. Clone size, where shown, is once, few, many, or a class for clones that have expanded.

NA	13	TRBD1	TRBV28	TRBJ1-6	TGTGCGGGGGCAGGGACAGGGGTTTCACCCCTCCACTTT	CAGAGTGVSPLHF
NA	14	NA	TRBV4-3	TRBJ1-1	TGCGCCAGCAGCCAAGCGGACGGGAGGGCTGAAGCTTTCTTT	CASSQADGRAEAFF
NA	14	NA	TRBV6-5	TRBJ1-6	TGTGCCAGCAGCGCCGAGGTTTCGAATTCACCCCTCCACTTT	CASSAEVSNSPLHF
NA	15	NA	TRBV3-1/TRBV3-2	TRBJ1-3	TGTGCCAGCAGCTCAGGACAGAACTCTGGAAACACCATATATTTT	CASSSGQNSGNTIYF
NA	17	NA	TRBV23-1	TRBJ1-5	TGCGCCAACGACCCGAGGGCAGGGGCTTCACGGAAACAGCCCCAGCATTTT	CANDPRAGASRKQPQHF
once	12	NA	TRBV7-9	TRBJ1-2	TGTGCCAGCAGCTTAACCGAGGATGGCTACACCTTC	CASSLTEDGYTF
NA	12	NA	TRBV5-5	TRBJ2-2	TGTGCCAGCAGCCCCTTAACCGGGGAGCTGTTTTTT	CASSPLTGELFF
once	14	TRBD1	TRBV7-9	TRBJ1-5	TGTGCCAGCAGCCCGGGACAGGGTGTGTATCCCCAGCATTTT	CASSPGQGVYPQHF
NA	15	TRBD1	TRBV5-1	TRBJ2-7	TGCGCCAGCAGCAATACCGGGACAGGGACCTACGAGCAGTACTTC	CASSNTGTGTYEQYF
NA	19	TRBD2	TRBV5-4	TRBJ2-1	TGTGCCAGCAGCTCCGGGGGACTAGCGGGAGAGGTTTCCTACAATGAGCAGTTCTTC	CASSSGGLAGEVSYNEQFF
once	14	NA	TRBV27	TRBJ2-1	TGTGCCAGCAGTGGGCAGGGGTCCTACAATGAGCAGTTCTTC	CASSGQGSYNEQFF
NA	13	NA	TRBV10-3	TRBJ1-1	TGTGCCATCGCCCTCCAGGAGGGTACTGAAGCTTTCTTT	CAIALQEGTEAFF
NA	16	TRBD1	TRBV19	TRBJ2-3	TGTGCCAGTAGTTCAGCCGGGACAGGGGCCACAGATACGCAGTATTTT	CASSSAGTGATDTQYF
NA	17	TRBD1	TRBV14	TRBJ2-6	TGTGCCAGCAGCCATGGGACAGGGGGCACTGGGGCCAACGTCCTGACTTTC	CASSHGTGGTGANVLTF
NA	14	NA	TRBV28	TRBJ1-2	TGTGCCAGCAACTCGGGTGGGCCAGGGCCCTACTACACCTTC	CASNSGGPGPYYTF
few	10	NA	TRBV21-1	TRBJ1-1	TGTGCCAGCAGCGCTGGAGGAGCTTTCTTT	CASSAGGAFF
NA	15	NA	TRBV7-2	TRBJ2-3	TGTGCCAGCAGCTTAGTGGGTAGCGCCACAGATACGCAGTATTTT	CASSLVGSATDTQYF
once	14	TRBD1	TRBV5-1	TRBJ2-7	TGCGCCAGTAGGGGGCAGACCAGCTCCTACGAGCAGTACTTC	CASRGQTSSYEQYF
NA	15	NA	TRBV5-4	TRBJ1-4	TGTGCCAGCAGCTCCCCCGTCCTGGGGGGTGAAAAACTGTTTTTT	CASSSPVLGGEKLFF
NA	15	TRBD1	TRBV5-4	TRBJ2-3	TGTGCCAGCAGACCCCCGACAGGGTCTTTTGATACGCAGTATTTT	CASRPPTGSFDTQYF
NA	14	NA	TRBV4-1	TRBJ1-2	TGCGCCAGCAGCCAAGAATTAATGAACTATGGCTACACCTTC	CASSQELMNYGYTF
once	15	TRBD2	TRBV18	TRBJ2-2	TGTGCCAGCTCACTTAGCGGGAAGAACACCGGGGAGCTGTTTTTT	CASSLSGKNTGELFF
NA	16	TRBD2	TRBV28	TRBJ2-1	TGTGCCAGCAGTTTAGCGAGCGGGAGGGCCCGAAATGAGCAGTTCTTC	CASSLASGRARNEQFF
NA	17	NA	TRBV5-1	TRBJ2-6	TGCGCCAGCCAGCCCGGGGGGCGATTTGCTGGGGCCAACGTCCTGACTTTC	CASQPGGRFAGANVLTF
NA	16	TRBD2	TRBV9	TRBJ2-2	TGTGCCAGCAGCGTAACTAGCGGGACGAACACCGGGGAGCTGTTTTTT	CASSVTSGTNTGELFF
NA	15	NA	TRBV3-1/TRBV3-2	TRBJ2-1	TGTGCCAGCAGCCGGAGGTTATCCGACCACAATGAGCAGTTCTTC	CASSRRLSDHNEQFF
NA	16	NA	TRBV4-3	TRBJ2-1	TGCGCCAGCAGCCGTAACTACAGGGTCGGATACAATGAGCAGTTCTTC	CASSRNYRVGYNEQFF
NA	12	NA	TRBV30	TRBJ2-2	TGTGCCTGGAGTTCTAGCACCGGGGAGCTGTTTTTT	CAWSSSTGELFF
NA	16	NA	TRBV6-2/TRBV6-3	TRBJ1-1	TGTGCCAGCAGTTACCATTCTGGCGGGGGGCCGGGTGAAGCTTTCTTT	CASSYHSGGGPGEAFF
NA	15	TRBD1	TRBV4-1	TRBJ1-4	TGCGCCAGCAGCCAAGTACAGGGGGTTAATGAAAAACTGTTTTTT	CASSQVQGVNEKLFF
NA	14	NA	TRBV5-1	TRBJ1-1	TGCGCCAGCAGCTTGAGGGGTCTGAACACTGAAGCTTTCTTT	CASSLRGLNTEAFF
NA	15	TRBD1	TRBV18	TRBJ1-4	TGTGCCAGCTCACCAGGACAGGGAAGTAATGAAAAACTGTTTTTT	CASSPGQGSNEKLFF
NA	19	TRBD1	TRBV5-8	TRBJ1-6	TGTGCCAGCAGCTTGACGGACAGGGGACGCAGCTCCTATAATTCACCCCTCCACTTT	CASSLTDRGRSSYNSPLHF
NA	15	TRBD1	TRBV2	TRBJ1-5	TGTGCCAGCAGTTCGGCAGGGGGCAGCAATCAGCCCCAGCATTTT	CASSSAGGSNQPQHF
NA	13	TRBD2	TRBV5-4	TRBJ2-3	TGTGCCAGCAGCTTGTCGGGGGGGCAAGGGCAGTATTTT	CASSLSGGQGQYF
once	16	TRBD1	TRBV5-8	TRBJ1-6	TGTGCCAGCAGCCTGGACAGGAACTCCTATAATTCACCCCTCCACTTT	CASSLDRNSYNSPLHF
once	16	NA	TRBV19	TRBJ2-3	TGTGCCAGTAGCCCCCAGCGGGCCGAAACCACAGATACGCAGTATTTT	CASSPQRAETTDTQYF
NA	15	NA	TRBV21-1	TRBJ2-3	TGTGCCAGCAGCAAAGAAGGGGTGGGCCCCGATACGCAGTATTTT	CASSKEGVGPDTQYF
NA	14	TRBD1	TRBV3-1/TRBV3-2	TRBJ2-7	TGTGCCAGCAACCAAGGACAGGGCCCCTACGAGCAGTACTTC	CASNQGQGPYEQYF
NA	16	NA	TRBV4-2	TRBJ2-3	TGTGCCAGCAGCCCCCAATCGGGGAAGCTCACAGATACGCAGTATTTT	CASSPQSGKLTDTQYF
NA	11	NA	TRBV12-3/TRBV12-4	TRBJ1-1	TGTGCCAGCGGTTCTAACTCAAAAGCTTTCTTT	CASGSNSKAFF
once	13	NA	TRBV11-2	TRBJ1-2	TGTGCCAGCAGCTTCGATCAGGGCTATGGCTACACCTTC	CASSFDQGYGYTF
NA	14	NA	TRBV19	TRBJ1-1	TGTGCCAGTAGAACGACTGGCTGGGACACTGAAGCTTTCTTT	CASRTTGWDTEAFF